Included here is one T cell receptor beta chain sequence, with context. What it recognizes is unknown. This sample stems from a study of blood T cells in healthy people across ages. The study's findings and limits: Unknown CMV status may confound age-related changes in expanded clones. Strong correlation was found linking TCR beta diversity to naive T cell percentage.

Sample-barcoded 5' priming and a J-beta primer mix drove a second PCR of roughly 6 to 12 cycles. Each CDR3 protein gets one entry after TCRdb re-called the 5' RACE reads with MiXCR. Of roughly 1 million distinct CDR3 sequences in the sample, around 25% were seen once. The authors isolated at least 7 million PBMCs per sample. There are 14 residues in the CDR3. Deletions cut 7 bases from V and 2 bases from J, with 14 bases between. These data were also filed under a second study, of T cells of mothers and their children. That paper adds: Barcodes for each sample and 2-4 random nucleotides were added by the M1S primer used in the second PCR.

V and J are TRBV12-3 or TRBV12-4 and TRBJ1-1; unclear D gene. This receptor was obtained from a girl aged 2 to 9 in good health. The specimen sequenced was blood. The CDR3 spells CASTTSRRNTEAFF. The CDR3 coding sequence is TGTGCCAGCACCACCTCGAGAAGAAACACTGAAGCTTTCTTT.